The rows below give T cell receptor beta chains drawn from one sample of a study of blood T cell repertoires in COVID-19. The data were produced by immunoSEQ multiplex PCR, yet TCRdb's version contains in-frame clones alone and is incomplete. This table holds under 150,000 clones, 88% found once. Sequences were obtained from PBMCs or T cells enriched from blood (not recorded which). These receptors came from a woman younger than 45 with acute COVID-19. Both conserved end residues are part of each CDR3. A D gene is named only where the DNA matches it firmly. Not every row has a clone size; where given, it reads once, few, many or a size class.

clone_size	v_call	d_call	j_call	cdr3_aa	cdr3_nt
-	TRBV2	-	TRBJ1-5	CASSTGGNQPQHF	TGTGCCAGCAGCACCGGGGGCAATCAGCCCCAGCATTTT
-	TRBV4-1	TRBD2	TRBJ2-3	CATARWASGRTDTQYF	TGCGCCACCGCCCGGTGGGCTAGCGGGAGAACAGATACGCAGTATTTT
-	TRBV19	TRBD1	TRBJ1-1	CASRQGQTTNTEAFF	TGTGCCAGTAGGCAGGGACAGACCACGAACACTGAAGCTTTCTTT
few	TRBV7-9	TRBD1	TRBJ2-7	CASSRTGEPYEQYF	TGTGCCAGCAGCCGGACAGGGGAACCCTACGAGCAGTACTTC
once	TRBV29-1	TRBD1	TRBJ1-2	CSVEDRSGQGSNYGYTF	TGCAGCGTTGAAGATCGTTCGGGACAGGGGTCTAACTATGGCTACACCTTC
-	TRBV3-1/TRBV3-2	TRBD2	TRBJ2-5	CASSQVAGGSETQYF	TGTGCCAGCAGCCAAGTAGCGGGTGGGAGTGAGACCCAGTACTTC
once	TRBV3-1/TRBV3-2	-	TRBJ1-3	CASSQTFGSGNTIYF	TGTGCCAGCAGCCAAACCTTCGGCTCTGGAAACACCATATATTTT
-	TRBV5-1	TRBD1	TRBJ2-7	CASSFGTGAYEQYF	TGCGCCAGCAGCTTCGGGACAGGGGCCTACGAGCAGTACTTC
-	TRBV27	-	TRBJ2-7	CASRDTPYEQYF	TGTGCCAGCAGGGACACCCCCTACGAGCAGTACTTC
-	TRBV5-1	TRBD2	TRBJ2-5	CASGSGTSMYQETQYF	TGCGCCAGCGGGTCCGGGACTAGCATGTACCAAGAGACCCAGTACTTC
-	TRBV5-1	TRBD2	TRBJ2-5	CASSLMRGGNQETQYF	TGCGCCAGCAGCTTGATGCGGGGAGGGAACCAAGAGACCCAGTACTTC
once	TRBV29-1	-	TRBJ1-4	CSVATGATNEKLFF	TGCAGCGTCGCCACAGGCGCAACTAATGAAAAACTGTTTTTT
-	TRBV5-6	-	TRBJ2-2	CASSLALAGELFF	TGTGCCAGCAGCTTGGCCCTAGCCGGGGAGCTGTTTTTT
-	TRBV5-1	TRBD1	TRBJ1-4	CASNNHGTDNEKLFF	TGCGCCAGCAACAACCACGGGACAGATAATGAAAAACTGTTTTTT
-	TRBV7-9	-	TRBJ1-5	CASSSTVSNQPQHF	TGTGCCAGCAGCTCAACGGTTAGCAATCAGCCCCAGCATTTT
-	TRBV29-1	TRBD2	TRBJ2-4	CSVVTSWAKNIQYF	TGCAGCGTTGTGACTAGCTGGGCCAAAAACATTCAGTACTTC
few	TRBV11-2	-	TRBJ2-7	CASSLPGISYEQYF	TGTGCCAGCAGCTTGCCGGGGATCTCCTACGAGCAGTACTTC
few	TRBV7-2	-	TRBJ1-5	CASSLGAGRPQHF	TGTGCCAGCAGCTTAGGGGCAGGCAGGCCCCAGCATTTT
-	TRBV19	TRBD1	TRBJ1-1	CATGKRDGTGVREAFF	TGTGCCACCGGAAAGAGAGACGGGACAGGGGTTAGAGAAGCTTTCTTT
-	TRBV7-2	-	TRBJ2-1	CASSAYTEQFF	TGTGCCAGCAGCGCCTATACTGAGCAGTTCTTC
few	TRBV19	TRBD1	TRBJ2-7	CASSTTGSIEQYF	TGTGCCAGTAGTACGACAGGGAGTATCGAGCAGTACTTC
-	TRBV21-1	-	TRBJ1-5	CASSQLTGLNQPQHF	TGTGCCAGCAGCCAACTGACAGGTCTCAATCAGCCCCAGCATTTT
once	TRBV28	TRBD2	TRBJ2-7	CASSPLGLVAYEQYF	TGTGCCAGCAGTCCCCTCGGACTAGTAGCGTACGAGCAGTACTTC
-	TRBV5-6	-	TRBJ2-1	CASSAERSSYNEQFF	TGTGCCAGCAGCGCGGAGCGAAGCTCCTACAATGAGCAGTTCTTC
-	TRBV7-2	-	TRBJ1-1	CASSLVAGEMNTEAFF	TGTGCCAGCAGCTTAGTCGCGGGAGAGATGAACACTGAAGCTTTCTTT
-	TRBV21-1	-	TRBJ1-1	CASSKDTPGGDTEAFF	TGTGCCAGCAGCAAAGACACTCCCGGAGGGGACACTGAAGCTTTCTTT
-	TRBV4-1	TRBD1	TRBJ1-2	CASSQDRTGGYTF	TGCGCCAGCAGCCAAGATCGGACAGGAGGCTACACCTTC
-	TRBV6-5	-	TRBJ1-2	CASSYSTQDGYTF	TGTGCCAGCAGTTACTCGACACAGGATGGCTACACCTTC
once	TRBV24-1	-	TRBJ1-5	CATSDRSNQPQHF	TGTGCCACCAGTGACCGGAGCAATCAGCCCCAGCATTTT
-	TRBV19	-	TRBJ2-4	CASSIRGSQNIQYF	TGTGCCAGTAGTATAAGAGGTAGCCAAAACATTCAGTACTTC
few	TRBV30	-	TRBJ1-3	CACTWGGTGNTIYF	TGTGCCTGTACCTGGGGGGGAACTGGAAACACCATATATTTT
-	TRBV24-1	TRBD2	TRBJ2-2	CATSEHSGTGRELFF	TGTGCCACCAGTGAGCATAGCGGGACTGGCCGGGAGCTGTTTTTT
-	TRBV19	-	TRBJ2-3	CASSMGRTAGDTQYF	TGTGCCAGTAGTATGGGGCGCACGGCCGGAGATACGCAGTATTTT
-	TRBV7-9	TRBD1	TRBJ1-1	CASIMGQGNTEAFF	TGTGCCAGCATTATGGGACAGGGGAACACTGAAGCTTTCTTT
-	TRBV19	TRBD1	TRBJ2-3	CASSRQGRTDTQYF	TGTGCCAGTAGCCGACAGGGCCGCACAGATACGCAGTATTTT
-	TRBV5-6	-	TRBJ2-7	CASSLDRRYLSYEQYF	TGTGCCAGCAGCTTGGACAGGCGTTACCTATCCTACGAGCAGTACTTC
-	TRBV3-1/TRBV3-2	-	TRBJ1-6	CASSPYGTSRSPLHF	TGTGCCAGCAGCCCGTACGGGACAAGTAGGTCACCCCTCCACTTT
-	TRBV2	-	TRBJ2-5	CATAVGTGQETQYF	TGTGCCACAGCCGTCGGCACAGGGCAAGAGACCCAGTACTTC
-	TRBV29-1	TRBD1	TRBJ2-7	CSALRQGVYYEQYF	TGCAGCGCCCTACGACAGGGAGTCTACTACGAGCAGTACTTC
-	TRBV28	-	TRBJ2-3	CASSRTGFEGDTQYF	TGTGCCAGCAGTCGGACGGGATTCGAGGGAGATACGCAGTATTTT
-	TRBV19	-	TRBJ1-3	CASSTLRVRTGNTIYF	TGTGCCAGTAGTACCCTCAGGGTGCGGACGGGAAACACCATATATTTT
-	TRBV10-3	-	TRBJ1-1	CAISSWGEVNTEAFF	TGTGCCATCAGTTCATGGGGGGAGGTGAACACTGAAGCTTTCTTT
-	TRBV5-1	TRBD2	TRBJ2-1	CASSLVGGSGTLEGYNEQFF	TGCGCCAGCAGCTTGGTCGGGGGGAGCGGGACCTTAGAGGGGTACAATGAGCAGTTCTTC
-	TRBV6-5	TRBD1	TRBJ2-7	CASSYRDRGFSEQYF	TGTGCCAGCAGTTACCGGGACAGGGGGTTTTCGGAGCAGTACTTC
-	TRBV20-1	-	TRBJ2-1	CSAHYNEQFF	TGCAGTGCCCACTACAATGAGCAGTTCTTC
-	TRBV3-1/TRBV3-2	-	TRBJ1-2	CASSQDPGQPSNTF	TGTGCCAGCAGCCAAGATCCCGGACAGCCCTCAAACACCTTC